The clone carrying this T cell receptor (beta chain) was detected ten times or more. Its antigen is currently unknown. This beta chain was picked up by a library intended for alpha chains and is off target, so its count carries little meaning. This CDR3 is 11 amino acids long. V was cut by 3 bases and J by 9 bases, with 7 bases left in between. The time point was: sample taken at primary tumor resection. There were 72 donors, all of them untreated patients with early-stage non-small cell lung cancer. No cell sorting; template was whole RNA from tumor, lung tissue or PBMC. Each TCR cDNA molecule carried a unique molecular identifier. TCRdb itself ran the 5' RACE reads through MiXCR, one entry per CDR3 protein. The sample has 4,000 to 6,500 distinct CDR3 sequences, 5.5% to 8% seen once. The sample comes from a study of spatial heterogeneity in lung cancer. For the study at large: Across the raw uncorrected reads, a unique TCR and UMI combination was observed, on average, more than ten times. Study results and caveats: For expanded intratumoral alpha and beta TCRs, counts tracked tumor mutation counts.

Here the sequenced sample was lung tumor tissue, taken at surgery. The sequence was collected from a female donor with early-stage non-small cell lung cancer. The chain carries TRBV12-3 or TRBV12-4 and TRBJ2-3, with a tentative D call TRBD2 (5 bases). The CDR3 protein is CASSLDSTQYF. Here the CDR3 DNA reads TGTGCCAGCAGTTTGGACTCCACGCAGTATTTT.